These 16 T cell receptor beta chains were all obtained from the same sample, sequenced in a study of blood T cell repertoires in COVID-19. Using immunoSEQ multiplex PCR, the repertoire was profiled, and TCRdb retains in-frame clones only, with some absent. The data hold 170,000 or so clones, with roughly 87% observed a single time. Sample: PBMCs or T cells enriched from blood (not recorded which). These receptor sequences come from a woman between 45 and 65 years old who had recovered from COVID-19.

The rearrangement joins TRBV15 to TRBJ1-4; 7 nucleotides align to TRBD1. The length of the CDR3 is 17 residues. The ends lost 3 bases at V and 3 bases at J; junction bases unmatched: 10. The germline V gene has CDR1 LNHNV and CDR2 YYDKDF (reference sequence). The CDR3: CATSRSRRGQPNEKLFF. In DNA, the CDR3 is TGTGCCACCAGCAGGTCGAGGAGGGGACAGCCTAATGAAAAACTGTTTTTT.

The chain employs TRBV16 and TRBJ1-2; TRBD1 might be the D (5 bases). Germline values: CDR1 KGHSY, CDR2 FQNENV. V dropped 2 bases and J dropped 2 bases, with 12 bases sitting between them. The CDR3 loop spans 15 amino acids. CDR3 residues: CASSQRSGPNYGYTF. CDR3 DNA sequence: TGTGCCAGCAGCCAAAGGTCAGGGCCGAACTATGGCTACACCTTC.

The CDR3 reads CASSPAGGRGYGYTF. The DNA of the CDR3 is TGTGCCAGCAGCCCTGCAGGGGGCAGGGGCTATGGCTACACCTTC. The genes are TRBV3-1 (or the pseudogene TRBV3-2) and TRBJ1-2; 8 bases align to TRBD1. CDR1 is LGHDT, CDR2 YNNKEL, per germline (reference sequence). V lost 4 bases and J lost 4; bases outside the gene matches: 8. This CDR3 has 15 amino acids.

This sequence joins TRBV5-4 and TRBJ2-5; possible D gene TRBD1, 6 bases. Germline-derived CDR1 and CDR2 are SGHNT and YYREEE (reference sequence). The CDR3 runs to 15 residues. V gave up 4 bases and J gave up 1 base, with 14 bases separating them. CDR3 sequence (DNA): TGTGCCAGCAGCGGCTGGGGGCTCGGCCAAGAGACCCAGTACTTC. Encoded protein: CASSGWGLGQETQYF.

The CDR3 reads CASSLGDREFYGYTF. The DNA for the CDR3 is TGCGCCAGCAGCTTGGGGGACAGGGAGTTCTATGGCTACACCTTC. The chain uses TRBV5-1 and TRBJ1-2; 9 nucleotides line up with TRBD1. V dropped 0 bases and J dropped 4; count of bases not matched to a gene: 4. Germline CDR1 reads SGHRS; CDR2 reads YFSETQ. The CDR3 extends over 15 amino acids.

The chain is built from TRBV19 and TRBJ2-5; 10 positions agree with TRBD1. V gave up 4 bases and J gave up 5 bases; unmatched junction bases: 7. The CDR3 is 15 residues long. CDR1 is LNHDA and CDR2 is SQIVND in the germline V gene (reference sequence). The CDR3 loop reads CASSTPGQGTETQYF. For the CDR3, the DNA is TGTGCCAGTAGTACGCCGGGACAGGGGACGGAGACCCAGTACTTC.

The V gene is TRBV7-2, the J gene TRBJ1-1; D is possibly TRBD1 (5 bases). V lost 3 bases, J lost 0 bases, and 11 bases lay in between. Germline-derived CDR1 and CDR2 are SGHTA and FQGNSA. The CDR3 has 15 residues. CDR3 protein: CASSLAGNMNTEAFF. DNA for the CDR3: TGTGCCAGCAGCTTGGCAGGGAACATGAACACTGAAGCTTTCTTT.

The chain carries TRBV25-1 and TRBJ1-1; D unresolved. V lost 1 base and J 3 bases, leaving 12 bases between the germline ends. Germline-derived CDR1 and CDR2 are MGHDK and SYGVNS. This CDR3 contains 15 residues. CDR3 nucleotides: TGTGCCAGCAGTGAATCGCGGGGTTGGGACACTGAAGCTTTCTTT. Protein: CASSESRGWDTEAFF.

The chain is built from TRBV27 and TRBJ2-7, with D maybe TRBD2 (6 bases). The germline gives CDR1 MNHEY, CDR2 SMNVEV (reference sequence). Trimming stripped 3 bases from V and 3 bases from J, with 12 bases between. CDR3 length: 14 amino acids. CDR3: CASSFAGLFYEQYF. The CDR3 region has the DNA TGTGCCAGCAGTTTTGCGGGACTCTTCTACGAGCAGTACTTC.

The J gene is TRBJ2-2, the V gene TRBV18; the match to TRBD1 covers 9 bases. The J segment lost 4 bases and the V segment lost 6 bases, leaving 6 bases of the junction unmatched. The CDR3 is made up of 15 amino acids. Looked up from germline, CDR1 is KGHSH and CDR2 is LQKENI. The CDR3 loop reads CASSTGGASTGELFF. In DNA, the CDR3 is TGTGCCAGCTCCACAGGGGGCGCGAGCACCGGGGAGCTGTTTTTT.

V usage is TRBV25-1 and J usage is TRBJ2-3; D is possibly TRBD2 (5 bases). Germline CDR1 is MGHDK and CDR2 is SYGVNS. CDR3 size: 15 residues. Trimming took off 2 bases at V and 0 bases at J, with 9 bases between the two ends. Written as DNA, the CDR3 is TGTGCCAGCAGTGAAACGGGGAAGAGCACAGATACGCAGTATTTT. Amino acid sequence: CASSETGKSTDTQYF.

This rearrangement joins TRBV6-5 to TRBJ2-2, with TRBD1 matching 7 bases. J gave up 4 bases and V 0 bases, and 2 bases lay outside the gene matches. CDR1 is MNHEY, CDR2 SVGAGI, per germline. This CDR3 spans 15 amino acids. The CDR3 DNA reads as TGTGCCAGCAGTTACTCGACAGGGAGCACCGGGGAGCTGTTTTTT. This encodes CASSYSTGSTGELFF.

CDR3 sequence (DNA): TGTGCCAGTAGTACAGGACAGGGGATCAATGAGCAGTTCTTC. Translated: CASSTGQGINEQFF. The rearrangement joins TRBV19 to TRBJ2-1, with 9 nucleotides matching TRBD1. Trimming removed 4 bases from V and 6 bases from J; junction bases left unmatched: 4. CDR1 is LNHDA, CDR2 SQIVND, per germline (reference sequence). The length of the CDR3 is 14 residues.

The gene calls are TRBV18 and TRBJ1-1, with TRBD1 matching over 7 bases. CDR1 KGHSH and CDR2 LQKENI come from the germline V gene. After removal of 6 bases from V and 0 bases from J, the junction contained 4 bases not matched to a gene. The CDR3 sequence is 14 residues long. The CDR3 region is CASSRQGMNTEAFF. CDR3 bases: TGTGCCAGCTCCCGACAGGGAATGAACACTGAAGCTTTCTTT.

The chain is built from TRBV6-2 or TRBV6-3 and TRBJ2-3; 13 bases map to TRBD2. V lost 0 bases and J lost 11; bases outside the gene matches: 5. CDR1 is MNHEY, CDR2 SVGEGT, per germline. The CDR3 contains 15 residues. CDR3 sequence (DNA): TGTGCCAGCAGTTACTCCGGGACTAGCGGGATGGAGCAGTATTTT. It encodes CASSYSGTSGMEQYF.

The chain employs TRBV5-4 and TRBJ1-2; D is uncertain. CDR3 length: 15 residues. The V end was cut by 4 bases, the J end by 2 bases, with 15 bases between. CDR1 and CDR2 from the germline V gene are SGHNT and YYREEE (reference sequence). This CDR3 is CASSPLRAGNYGYTF. The CDR3, as DNA: TGTGCCAGCAGCCCCCTAAGGGCGGGCAACTATGGCTACACCTTC.